The present T cell receptor beta chain was sequenced within a study of cytomegalovirus exposure and HLA in healthy donors. Each donor was healthy, and each was a bone marrow donor. There were likely unrecorded immune exposures, though donors were nominally healthy when sampled. The junction had 1 base not matched to a gene; V was cut back by 1 base and J by 2 bases. Germline V CDR1 and CDR2: SGDLS, YYNGEE. The CDR3 length is 16 residues. Researchers ran the PCR with 60 Vbeta and 13 Jbeta primers. The method was immunoSEQ multiplex PCR; TCRdb's version includes in-frame clones alone and lacks a portion of them. The table lists 150,000 to 200,000 clones, around 77% of them singletons. A few counts support this clone.

The clonotype was recovered from a woman aged 40 to 50 in good health and CMV-seronegative. The sequenced material came from PBMCs. The rearrangement joins TRBV9 to TRBJ2-2, with TRBD2 matching 11 bases. CDR3: CASSVLAGGNTGELFF. Here the CDR3 DNA reads TGTGCCAGCAGCGTACTAGCGGGAGGCAACACCGGGGAGCTGTTTTTT. Supplemented by reference TRBV9 and TRBJ2-2, the full variable domain reads DSGVTQTPKHLITATGQRVTLRCSPRSGDLSVYWYQQSLDQGLQFLIQYYNGEERAKGNILERFSAQQFPDLHSELNLSSLELGDSALYFCASSVLAGGNTGELFFGEGSRLTVL.